This T cell receptor beta chain originates from a study of response to subunit inactivated influenza vaccine. This CDR3 is 11 amino acids long. CDR1 DFQATT and CDR2 SNEGSKA come from the germline V gene (reference sequence). V was pared by 8 bases and J by 3 bases, with 10 bases between. TCRdb reprocessed the RT-PCR reads with MiXCR, giving one entry per CDR3 protein. The sample holds about 780,000 distinct CDR3 sequences, about a fifth seen once. In its sample, this clonotype was seen a few times. The TCR sequence derives from a man aged 50-60 years who received an inactivated influenza vaccine. The rearrangement links TRBV20-1 to TRBJ1-2, with no clear D. The sequences come from PBMCs from blood, collected roughly 5 days after vaccination. In DNA form, the CDR3 reads TGCAGTCCAAAGGATGACTATGGCTACACCTTC. Residues: CSPKDDYGYTF.